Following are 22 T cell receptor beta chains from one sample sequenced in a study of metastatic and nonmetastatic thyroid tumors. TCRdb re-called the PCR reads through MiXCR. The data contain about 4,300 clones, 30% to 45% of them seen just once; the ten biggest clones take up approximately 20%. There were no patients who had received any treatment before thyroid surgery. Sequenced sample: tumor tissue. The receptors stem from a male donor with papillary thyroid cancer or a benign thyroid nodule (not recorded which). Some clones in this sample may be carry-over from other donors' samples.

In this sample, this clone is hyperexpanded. The DNA for the CDR3 is TGTGCCAGCAGTTACTCTCGTACTAGCGGGAGCAACGAGCAGTACTTC. Protein: CASSYSRTSGSNEQYF. The genes are TRBV6-5 and TRBJ2-7; 11 bases agree with TRBD2. The CDR3 sequence is 16 residues long. The V gene end was trimmed by 0 bases and the J gene end by 5 bases; junction bases not matched to a gene: 6. Per the germline V gene, CDR1 is MNHEY and CDR2 is SVGAGI.

The CDR3 loop is CSARGAGGIYGYTF. The CDR3, as DNA: TGCAGTGCTAGAGGTGCAGGGGGGATCTATGGCTACACCTTC. The rearrangement links TRBV20-1 to TRBJ1-2; 7 bases match TRBD1. The length of the CDR3 is 14 residues. Germline V CDR1 and CDR2: DFQATT, SNEGSKA (reference sequence). Germline trimming cut 1 base from V and 4 bases from J; bases unmatched to any gene: 6.

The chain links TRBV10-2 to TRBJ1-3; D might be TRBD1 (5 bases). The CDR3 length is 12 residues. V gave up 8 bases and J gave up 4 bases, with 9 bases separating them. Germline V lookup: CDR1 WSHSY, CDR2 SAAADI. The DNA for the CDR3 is TGCGCCAGCCGGGGCGAAGGAAACACCATATATTTT. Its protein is CASRGEGNTIYF.

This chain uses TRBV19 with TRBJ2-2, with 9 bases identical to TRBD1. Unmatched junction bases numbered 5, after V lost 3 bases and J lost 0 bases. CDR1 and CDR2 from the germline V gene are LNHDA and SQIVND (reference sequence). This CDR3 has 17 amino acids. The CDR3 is CASSMLWDRANTGELFF. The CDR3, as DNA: TGTGCCAGTAGTATGCTCTGGGACAGGGCGAACACCGGGGAGCTGTTTTTT.

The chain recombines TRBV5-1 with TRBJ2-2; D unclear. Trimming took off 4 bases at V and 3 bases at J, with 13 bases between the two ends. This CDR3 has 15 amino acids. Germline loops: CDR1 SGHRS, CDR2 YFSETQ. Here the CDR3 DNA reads TGCGCCAGCAGCCACCAAGGTGGAGACACCGGGGAGCTGTTTTTT. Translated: CASSHQGGDTGELFF. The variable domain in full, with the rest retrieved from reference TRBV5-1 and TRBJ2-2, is KAGVTQTPRYLIKTRGQQVTLSCSPISGHRSVSWYQQTPGQGLQFLFEYFSETQRNKGNFPGRFSGRQFSNSRSEMNVSTLELGDSALYLCASSHQGGDTGELFFGEGSRLTVL.

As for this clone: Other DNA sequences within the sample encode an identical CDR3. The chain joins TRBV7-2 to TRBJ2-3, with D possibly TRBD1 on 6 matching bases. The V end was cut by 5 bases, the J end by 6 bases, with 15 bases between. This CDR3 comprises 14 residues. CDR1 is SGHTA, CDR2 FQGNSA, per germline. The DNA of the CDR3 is TGTGCCAGCAGCCTAACAGGGATGGGGGATACGCAGTATTTT. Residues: CASSLTGMGDTQYF. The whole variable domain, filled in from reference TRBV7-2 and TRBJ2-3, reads GAGVSQSPSNKVTEKGKDVELRCDPISGHTALYWYRQSLGQGLEFLIYFQGNSAPDKSGLPSDRFSAERTGGSVSTLTIQRTQQEDSAVYLCASSLTGMGDTQYFGPGTRLTVL.

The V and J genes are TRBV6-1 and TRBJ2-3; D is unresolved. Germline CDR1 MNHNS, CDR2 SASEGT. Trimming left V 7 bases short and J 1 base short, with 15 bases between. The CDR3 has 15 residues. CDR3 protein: CASITSVDGTDTQYF. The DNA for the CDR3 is TGTGCCAGCATCACCTCAGTGGACGGCACAGATACGCAGTATTTT.

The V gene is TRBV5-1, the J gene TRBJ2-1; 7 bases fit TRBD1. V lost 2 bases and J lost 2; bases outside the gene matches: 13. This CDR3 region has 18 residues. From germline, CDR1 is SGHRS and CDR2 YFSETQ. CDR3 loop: CASSFPPEMGQTYNEQFF. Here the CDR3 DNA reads TGCGCCAGCAGCTTCCCCCCTGAGATGGGACAGACCTACAATGAGCAGTTCTTC.

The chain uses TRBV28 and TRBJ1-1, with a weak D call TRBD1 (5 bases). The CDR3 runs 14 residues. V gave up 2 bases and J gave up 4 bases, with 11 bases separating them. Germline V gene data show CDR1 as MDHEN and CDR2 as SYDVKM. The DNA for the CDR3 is TGTGCCAGCAGTTTACCCCAGGGTACCACTGAAGCTTTCTTT. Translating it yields CASSLPQGTTEAFF.

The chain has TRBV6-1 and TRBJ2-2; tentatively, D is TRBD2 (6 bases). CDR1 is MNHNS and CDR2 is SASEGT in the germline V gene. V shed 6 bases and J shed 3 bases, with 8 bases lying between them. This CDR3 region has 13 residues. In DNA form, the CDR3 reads TGTGCCAGCAGCCGGGGGTACACCGGGGAGCTGTTTTTT. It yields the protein CASSRGYTGELFF.

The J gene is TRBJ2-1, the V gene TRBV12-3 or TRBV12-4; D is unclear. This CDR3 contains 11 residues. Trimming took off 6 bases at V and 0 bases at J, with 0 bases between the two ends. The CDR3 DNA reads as TGTGCCAGCAGCTCCTACAATGAGCAGTTCTTC. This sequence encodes CASSSYNEQFF.

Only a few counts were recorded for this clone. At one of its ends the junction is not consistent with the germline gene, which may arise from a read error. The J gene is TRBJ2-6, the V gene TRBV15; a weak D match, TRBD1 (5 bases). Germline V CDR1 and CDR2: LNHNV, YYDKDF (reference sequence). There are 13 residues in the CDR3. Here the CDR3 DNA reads TGTGCCACCATCCGCGCTGGGGCCAACGTCTTGACTTTC. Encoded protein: CATIRAGANVLTF.

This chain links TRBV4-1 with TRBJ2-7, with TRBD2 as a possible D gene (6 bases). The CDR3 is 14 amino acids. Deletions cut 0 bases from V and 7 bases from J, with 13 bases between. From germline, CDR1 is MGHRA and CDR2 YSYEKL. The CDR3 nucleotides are TGCGCCAGCAGCCAAGATGGAGGGCGCGGGGAGCAGTACTTC. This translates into CASSQDGGRGEQYF.

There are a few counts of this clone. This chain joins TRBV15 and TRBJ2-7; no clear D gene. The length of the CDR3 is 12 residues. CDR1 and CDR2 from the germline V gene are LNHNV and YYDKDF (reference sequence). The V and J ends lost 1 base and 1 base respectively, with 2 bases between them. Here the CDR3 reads CATSRGSYEQYF. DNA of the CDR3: TGTGCCACCAGCAGAGGATCCTACGAGCAGTACTTC.

The CDR3 loop is CASIHPTYNEQFF. For the CDR3, the DNA is TGTGCCAGCATACACCCTACCTACAATGAGCAGTTCTTC. J is TRBJ2-1 and V is TRBV6-1, with D hard to call. From germline, CDR1 is MNHNS and CDR2 SASEGT. The length of the CDR3 is 13 residues. V lost 7 bases to trimming and J lost 2 bases, with 9 bases between them.

CDR3 loop: CASGQGGGTEAFF. CDR3 DNA: TGTGCCAGCGGACAGGGAGGCGGAACTGAAGCTTTCTTT. J is TRBJ1-1 and V is TRBV9; 8 bases match TRBD1. Losses at the gene ends were 7 bases for V and 5 bases for J; bases not matched to a gene: 7. This CDR3 comprises 13 residues. The germline V gene encodes CDR1 SGDLS and CDR2 YYNGEE.

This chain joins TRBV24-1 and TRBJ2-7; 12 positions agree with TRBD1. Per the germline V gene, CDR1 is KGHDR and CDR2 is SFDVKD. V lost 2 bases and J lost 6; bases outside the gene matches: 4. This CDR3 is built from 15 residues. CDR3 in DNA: TGTGCCACCAGTGATTCCGGGACAGGGGGCCCCGAGCAGTACTTC. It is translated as CATSDSGTGGPEQYF.

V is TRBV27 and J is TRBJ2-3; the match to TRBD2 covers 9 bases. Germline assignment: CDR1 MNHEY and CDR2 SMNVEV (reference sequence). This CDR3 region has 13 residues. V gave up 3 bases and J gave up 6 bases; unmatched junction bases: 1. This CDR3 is CASSLREGDTQYF. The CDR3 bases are TGTGCCAGCAGTTTGCGGGAGGGTGATACGCAGTATTTT.

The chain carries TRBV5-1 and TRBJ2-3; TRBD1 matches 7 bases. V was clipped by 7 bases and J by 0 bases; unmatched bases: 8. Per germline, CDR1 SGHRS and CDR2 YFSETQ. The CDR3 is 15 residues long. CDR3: CASRQGSFSTDTQYF. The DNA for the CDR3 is TGCGCCAGCCGACAGGGCAGCTTTAGCACAGATACGCAGTATTTT.

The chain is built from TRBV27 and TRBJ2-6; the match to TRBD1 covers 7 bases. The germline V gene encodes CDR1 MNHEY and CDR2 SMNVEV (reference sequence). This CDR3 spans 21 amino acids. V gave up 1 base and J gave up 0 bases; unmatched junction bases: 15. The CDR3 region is CASSLYPPTGKHSSGANVLTF. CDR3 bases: TGTGCCAGCAGTTTATACCCCCCGACAGGGAAGCACTCCTCTGGGGCCAACGTCCTGACTTTC.

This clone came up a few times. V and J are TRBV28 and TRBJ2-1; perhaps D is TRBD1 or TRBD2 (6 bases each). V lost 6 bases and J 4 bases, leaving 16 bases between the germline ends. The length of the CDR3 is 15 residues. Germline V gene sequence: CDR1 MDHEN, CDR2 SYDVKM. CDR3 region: CASRPPTGAYNEQFF. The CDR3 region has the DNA TGTGCCAGCAGACCCCCGACGGGGGCGTACAATGAGCAGTTCTTC.

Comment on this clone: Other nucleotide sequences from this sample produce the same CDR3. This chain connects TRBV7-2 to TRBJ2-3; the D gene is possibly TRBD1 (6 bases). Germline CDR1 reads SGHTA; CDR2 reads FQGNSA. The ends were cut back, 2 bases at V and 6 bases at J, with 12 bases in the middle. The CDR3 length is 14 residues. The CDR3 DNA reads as TGTGCCAGCAGCTTAACAGGGATGGGGGATACGCAGTATTTT. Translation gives CASSLTGMGDTQYF.